Each of the 8 T cell receptor beta chains below was sequenced from the same sample in a study of T cells in Graves' hyperthyroidism and ophthalmopathy. Amplification targeted TCR beta CDR3 regions from RNA transcripts. First-round RT-PCR targeting the TCR CDR3 was performed with the HTBI primer set. One entry per CDR3 protein results from TCRdb running MiXCR on the multiplex PCR reads. This sample yields hundreds of thousands of distinct CDR3 sequences, of which over 15% are seen a single time; about 50% belongs to the top ten. Material: blood. The receptors here all came from a woman aged 55-70 years with Graves' ophthalmopathy.

This clonotype was recorded many times. This chain uses TRBV5-6 with TRBJ2-7, with no clear D. The germline V and J ends were trimmed by 1 base and 7 bases, with 9 bases remaining between them. CDR1 is SGHDT, CDR2 YYEEEE, per germline. This CDR3 has 12 amino acids. CDR3 in DNA: TGTGCCAGCAGCTTGATCGGTTTGGAGCAGTACTTC. Translated: CASSLIGLEQYF.

This clonotype was recorded many times. This chain uses TRBV7-2 with TRBJ2-1; D is possibly TRBD1 or TRBD2 (5 bases each). Trimming left V 5 bases short and J 2 bases short, with 13 bases between. The CDR3 covers 15 residues. Germline V gives CDR1 SGHTA, CDR2 FQGNSA. The CDR3 spells CASSLRDRPYNEQFF. CDR3 coding DNA: TGTGCCAGCAGCCTCAGGGACCGTCCCTACAATGAGCAGTTCTTC.

This clonotype has a count of ten or more. CDR3 sequence: CASSDTQAGNQPQHF. The CDR3 nucleotides are TGTGCCAGCAGCGACACCCAGGCGGGAAATCAGCCCCAGCATTTT. This chain joins TRBV7-8 and TRBJ1-5; D unclear. This CDR3 is built from 15 residues. Trimming cost V 5 bases and J 4 bases, with 15 bases left between them. Germline CDR1 and CDR2: SGHVS and FQNEAQ.

This clonotype came up many times. This chain links TRBV7-2 with TRBJ1-2, with 7 positions matching TRBD1. The V segment lost 4 bases and the J segment 8 bases; nucleotides outside the gene matches: 10. Per the germline V gene, CDR1 is SGHTA and CDR2 is FQGNSA. This CDR3 has 14 amino acids. The CDR3, as DNA: TGTGCCAGCAGCTCGGACAGCTCCAGGGGGGGCTACACCTTC. Translated: CASSSDSSRGGYTF.

Points on this clonotype: Likely a read error: the CDR3 ends without its conserved phenylalanine or tryptophan. The chain recombines TRBV30 with TRBJ1-6; no reliable D call. Per the germline V gene, CDR1 is GTSNPN and CDR2 is SVGIG (reference sequence). Deletions cut 1 base from V and 6 bases from J, with 7 bases between. The CDR3 has 13 residues. CDR3 sequence (DNA): TGTGCCTGGAGTGAGGCATCTAATTCACCCCTCCACTTG. Amino acid sequence: CAWSEASNSPLHL.

This clonotype occurred a few times. At one end, the junction sequence differs from germline, possibly due to a read error. This sequence joins TRBV18 and TRBJ2-2, with 11 bases fitting TRBD2. The V gene's germline CDR1 is KGHSH and CDR2 LQKENI. This CDR3 contains 16 residues. CDR3 region: CASSSLAGVVTGVLFF. CDR3 in DNA: TGTGCCAGCTCTTCACTAGCGGGAGTGGTGACCGGGGTGCTGTTTTTT.

In this sample, this clonotype turned up many times. The chain combines TRBV7-9 with TRBJ1-1; D uncertain. The germline V gene encodes CDR1 SEHNR and CDR2 FQNEAQ (reference sequence). The CDR3 has 15 amino acids. V dropped 5 bases and J dropped 0 bases, with 13 bases sitting between them. The CDR3 loop is CASSPDYTMNTEAFF. The CDR3 coding sequence is TGTGCCAGCAGCCCAGATTATACAATGAACACTGAAGCTTTCTTT.

V and J are TRBV5-1 and TRBJ2-1; D is possibly TRBD1 (6 bases). The germline V gene has CDR1 SGHRS and CDR2 YFSETQ. This CDR3 is 13 amino acids long. The germline V and J ends were trimmed by 4 bases and 8 bases, with 13 bases remaining between them. In DNA form, the CDR3 reads TGCGCCAGCAGCCGACAGGAGGTGGATGAGCAGTTCTTC. Its translation is CASSRQEVDEQFF.